The 3 T cell receptor beta chains given below trace back to one sample, sequenced in a study of post-analysis software for immune sequencing data. General study findings and limits: TRBV segments more frequent in patients than in controls numbered several and included TRBV5-6, TRBV5-1 and TRBV20-1.

These receptors' antigens are unknown. Unique-molecular-identifier-tagged TCR beta cDNA libraries were used. Each CDR3 protein gets one entry after TCRdb re-called the PCR reads with MiXCR. The repertoire has hundreds of thousands of distinct CDR3 sequences, less than 40% of them found once; the top ten carry 13%. The sequencing input was blood. These TCRs come from a girl aged 5-17 years with multiple sclerosis.

V and J are TRBV12-3 or TRBV12-4 and TRBJ2-1, with 11 bases matching TRBD2. Trimming at V came to 4 bases and at J to 4 bases, leaving 9 bases not matched to a gene. There are 17 residues in the CDR3. The DNA of the CDR3 is TGTGCCAGCAGTTCCTTAGCGGGGGGGCTTTTGTACAATGAGCAGTTCTTC. Translated, it gives CASSSLAGGLLYNEQFF.

The chain has TRBV7-2 and TRBJ2-7; no definite D call. The length of the CDR3 is 14 residues. Trimming took off 1 base at V and 1 base at J, with 8 bases between the two ends. Germline CDR1 is SGHTA and CDR2 is FQGNSA. The CDR3 spells CASSLDVGSYEQYF. The DNA for the CDR3 is TGTGCCAGCAGCTTAGACGTCGGGTCCTACGAGCAGTACTTC. Drawing the rest from reference TRBV7-2 and TRBJ2-7, the complete variable domain is GAGVSQSPSNKVTEKGKDVELRCDPISGHTALYWYRQSLGQGLEFLIYFQGNSAPDKSGLPSDRFSAERTGGSVSTLTIQRTQQEDSAVYLCASSLDVGSYEQYFGPGTRLTVT.

This clonotype was observed a few times. A much larger clone lies one base from this, so it may be a read error. This sequence joins TRBV20-1 and TRBJ2-5; a weak D match, TRBD1 (7 bases). Looked up from germline, CDR1 is DFQATT and CDR2 is SNEGSKA (reference sequence). The CDR3 is made up of 12 amino acids. The CDR3 DNA reads as TGCAGTGCTGGGGACAGACTAGAGCCCCAGTACTTC. It codes for CSAGDRLEPQYF.